This section outlines one T cell receptor (beta chain) sequence together with its context. Genomic DNA of every subset was divided equally among multiple immunoSEQ plates. The repertoire was sequenced with immunoSEQ multiplex PCR; TCRdb's copy has only in-frame clones and lacks some. The sample includes some 500,000 clones, around three quarters seen only once; the top ten take 9.5% to 15%. This entry belongs to a study of shared clonotypes between healthy human individuals. The V gene's germline CDR1 is SQVTM and CDR2 ANQGSEA. The CDR3 totals 13 residues. The V gene lost 6 bases and the J gene lost 5 bases, with 17 bases spanning the gap.

The chain couples TRBV29-1 to TRBJ2-7; D unclear. This receptor was taken from a middle-aged woman in good health. Some clones in this sample may be carry-over from other donors' samples. The sequenced sample was PBMCs. In DNA, the CDR3 is TGCAGCGTCGGAGTTCGTTCGGTAAACGAGCAGTACTTC. Translating it yields CSVGVRSVNEQYF.